This T cell receptor (beta chain) was sequenced during a study of T-cell memory formation after mild COVID-19. The authors produced TCR alpha and TCR beta cDNA libraries with sample barcodes and UMIs by 5'RACE using constant-segment primers. TCRdb reprocessed the 5' RACE reads with MiXCR, giving one entry per CDR3 protein. Of nearly 200,000 distinct CDR3 sequences listed, around 20% are singletons. Notes on this clonotype: Its target is not known.

Overall study results and limits: CM and EM subsets held most contracting CD4+ clones; EMRA held CD8+ ones. The second-wave clones peaking on day 37 were not confirmed as SARS-CoV-2-specific.

V was clipped by 0 bases and J by 7 bases, with 16 bases between them. The CDR3 extends over 16 amino acids. Germline V CDR1 and CDR2: DFQATT, SNEGSKA (reference sequence). The receptor comes from an adult woman who had mild COVID-19 (a few samples of this study predate the infection). Cell type and time point are not known. Sequenced: PBMCs or a T cell subset sorted from them (not recorded which). The rearrangement links TRBV20-1 to TRBJ1-6; no firm D call. The CDR3 DNA reads TGCAGTGCTAGAGATCGATCGGGTCTAGACAATTCACCCCTCCACTTT. Protein sequence: CSARDRSGLDNSPLHF.